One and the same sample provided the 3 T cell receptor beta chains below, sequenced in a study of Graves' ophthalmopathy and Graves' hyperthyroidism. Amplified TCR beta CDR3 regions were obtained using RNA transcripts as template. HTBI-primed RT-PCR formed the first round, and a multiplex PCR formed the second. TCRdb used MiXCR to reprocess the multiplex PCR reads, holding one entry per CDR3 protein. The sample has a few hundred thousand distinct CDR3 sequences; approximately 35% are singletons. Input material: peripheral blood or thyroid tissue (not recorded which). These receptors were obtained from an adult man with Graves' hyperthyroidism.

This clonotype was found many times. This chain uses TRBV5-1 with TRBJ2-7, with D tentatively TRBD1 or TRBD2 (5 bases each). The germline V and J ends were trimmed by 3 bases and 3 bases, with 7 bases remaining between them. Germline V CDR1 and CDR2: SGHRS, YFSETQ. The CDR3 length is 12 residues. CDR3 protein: CASSWDGYEQYF. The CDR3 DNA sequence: TGCGCCAGCAGCTGGGACGGCTACGAGCAGTACTTC. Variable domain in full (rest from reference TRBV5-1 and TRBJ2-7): KAGVTQTPRYLIKTRGQQVTLSCSPISGHRSVSWYQQTPGQGLQFLFEYFSETQRNKGNFPGRFSGRQFSNSRSEMNVSTLELGDSALYLCASSWDGYEQYFGPGTRLTVT.

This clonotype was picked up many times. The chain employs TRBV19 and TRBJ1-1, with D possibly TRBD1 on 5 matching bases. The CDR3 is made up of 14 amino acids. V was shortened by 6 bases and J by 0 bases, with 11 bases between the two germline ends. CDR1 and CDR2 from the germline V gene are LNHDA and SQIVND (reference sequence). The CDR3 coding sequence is TGTGCCAGTAGGGGCTTGGGGGTGAACACTGAAGCTTTCTTT. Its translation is CASRGLGVNTEAFF.

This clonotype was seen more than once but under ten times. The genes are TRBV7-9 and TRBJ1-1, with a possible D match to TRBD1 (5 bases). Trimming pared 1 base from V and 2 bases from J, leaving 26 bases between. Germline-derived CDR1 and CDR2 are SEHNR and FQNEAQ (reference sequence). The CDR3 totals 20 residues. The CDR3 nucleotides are TGTGCCAGCAGCTTAGATTCAAGGGGCTTGGGGTTAAATCATAACACTGAAGCTTTCTTT. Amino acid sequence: CASSLDSRGLGLNHNTEAFF.